The 18 T cell receptor beta chains presented below share a single source sample, sequenced in a study of blood T cell repertoires in COVID-19. The data were produced by immunoSEQ multiplex PCR, yet TCRdb's version contains in-frame clones alone and is incomplete. Of some 300,000 clones in the sample, around 90% were seen once. Sequenced sample: peripheral blood. Receptor source: a woman in her 40s with COVID-19, enrolled during active disease.

V and J are TRBV19 and TRBJ1-2, with D tentatively TRBD1 (6 bases). Germline CDR1 and CDR2: LNHDA and SQIVND (reference sequence). CDR3 length: 13 residues. Trimming stripped 9 bases from V and 0 bases from J, with 11 bases between. CDR3 sequence (DNA): TGTGCCAGCATACAGGGAGCTAACTATGGCTACACCTTC. This codes for CASIQGANYGYTF.

CDR3 sequence reads: CASSFSGLVEKLFF. The CDR3 region has the DNA TGTGCCAGCAGTTTTTCGGGGTTGGTAGAAAAACTGTTTTTT. J is TRBJ1-4 and V is TRBV27, with unresolved D. Trimming removed 3 bases from V and 8 bases from J, with 13 bases in between. Germline CDR1 and CDR2: MNHEY and SMNVEV (reference sequence). This CDR3 has 14 residues.

The rearrangement uses TRBV11-2 and TRBJ1-2; 9 positions agree with TRBD1. V was pared by 6 bases and J by 3 bases, with 20 bases of the junction left unmatched. The CDR3 has 19 amino acids. CDR1 SGHAT and CDR2 FQNNGV come from the germline V gene. The CDR3 sequence: CASSSTGTGRLGWDYGYTF. CDR3 sequence (DNA): TGTGCCAGCAGTTCAACCGGGACAGGGAGATTAGGTTGGGACTATGGCTACACCTTC.

The chain is built from TRBV28 and TRBJ1-5, with a possible D match to TRBD1 (5 bases). Trimming stripped 3 bases from V and 6 bases from J, with 24 bases between. The germline V gene encodes CDR1 MDHEN and CDR2 SYDVKM. This CDR3 contains 18 residues. CDR3 nucleotide sequence: TGTGCCAGCAGTTTCCCCGCCAAGAGGGGTGGGAGGGGTCAGCCCCAGCATTTT. It specifies CASSFPAKRGGRGQPQHF.

The rearrangement uses TRBV9 and TRBJ1-2; TRBD1 matches at 7 bases. Germline assignment: CDR1 SGDLS and CDR2 YYNGEE. After removal of 3 bases from V and 8 bases from J, the junction contained 7 bases not matched to a gene. The CDR3 totals 13 residues. The CDR3 bases are TGTGCCAGCAGCGCGTCCGGGACAGAAGGCTACACCTTC. Encoded protein: CASSASGTEGYTF.

This clone has only one observation. The rearrangement uses TRBV7-3 and TRBJ2-5; TRBD2 is a possible D gene (7 bases). Trimming shortened V by 4 bases and J by 2 bases, and 20 bases separated the two germline ends. CDR1 is SGHTA, CDR2 FQGTGA, per germline. The CDR3 has 17 residues. The DNA of the CDR3 is TGTGCCAGCAGCTCCCGAACGGGGGGAAGGGGGCAAGAGACCCAGTACTTC. This translates into CASSSRTGGRGQETQYF.

This clone was seen once. J is TRBJ2-3 and V is TRBV5-4; D is uncertain. There are 15 residues in the CDR3. Trimming left V 3 bases short and J 1 base short, with 12 bases between. CDR1 is SGHNT and CDR2 is YYREEE in the germline V gene (reference sequence). The CDR3, as DNA: TGTGCCAGCAGCTCCTCTAAAAGCGGCACAGATACGCAGTATTTT. Its translation is CASSSSKSGTDTQYF.

This chain connects TRBV28 to TRBJ1-5; 8 bases map to TRBD1. Germline lookup yields CDR1 MDHEN and CDR2 SYDVKM. Trimming at V came to 7 bases and at J to 2 bases, leaving 4 bases not matched to a gene. There are 14 residues in the CDR3. In nucleotides, the CDR3 is TGTGCCAGCACCGCGGACAGGGGCAATCAGCCCCAGCATTTT. Its translation is CASTADRGNQPQHF.

This clone has just one count. This chain links TRBV18 with TRBJ2-5; 10 nucleotides align to TRBD1. From germline, CDR1 is KGHSH and CDR2 LQKENI. The CDR3 spans 15 residues. V dropped 3 bases and J dropped 5; count of bases not matched to a gene: 6. In DNA form, the CDR3 reads TGTGCCAGCTCACCGACAGGGGGCATGTGGGAGACCCAGTACTTC. Amino acids: CASSPTGGMWETQYF.

This sequence joins TRBV6-5 and TRBJ1-3; D is undetermined. The CDR3 is 14 residues long. Germline-derived CDR1 and CDR2 are MNHEY and SVGAGI. V lost 6 bases to trimming and J lost 4 bases, with 13 bases between them. The chain's CDR3 is CASRIVSAGNTIYF. DNA for the CDR3: TGTGCCAGCAGAATCGTTAGTGCGGGAAACACCATATATTTT.

The gene calls are TRBV29-1 and TRBJ2-1; 7 nucleotides agree with TRBD1. Germline assignment: CDR1 SQVTM and CDR2 ANQGSEA. Germline trimming cut 1 base from V and 5 bases from J; bases unmatched to any gene: 5. The length of the CDR3 is 14 residues. CDR3 sequence reads: CSVEGGQQDNEQFF. CDR3 nucleotide sequence: TGCAGCGTTGAAGGGGGACAGCAGGACAATGAGCAGTTCTTC.

V usage is TRBV7-2 and J usage is TRBJ2-2, with 7 positions matching TRBD1. Germline V gene sequence: CDR1 SGHTA, CDR2 FQGNSA. CDR3 length equals 15 residues. V dropped 4 bases and J dropped 7; count of bases not matched to a gene: 9. The CDR3 region is CASSSQTGSSGELFF. The CDR3 DNA follows: TGTGCCAGCAGCTCCCAGACAGGGTCGAGCGGGGAGCTGTTTTTT. Full variable domain (remainder filled in from reference TRBV7-2 and TRBJ2-2): GAGVSQSPSNKVTEKGKDVELRCDPISGHTALYWYRQSLGQGLEFLIYFQGNSAPDKSGLPSDRFSAERTGGSVSTLTIQRTQQEDSAVYLCASSSQTGSSGELFFGEGSRLTVL.

The V call is TRBV6-1, the J call TRBJ1-5; 8 nucleotides match TRBD1. Germline V gene sequence: CDR1 MNHNS, CDR2 SASEGT. The CDR3 loop spans 15 amino acids. V lost 3 bases and J lost 9; bases outside the gene matches: 10. CDR3 sequence: CASSDGQGGGRPQHF. CDR3 nucleotides: TGTGCCAGCAGTGATGGACAGGGCGGCGGTAGGCCCCAGCATTTT.

The rearrangement joins TRBV11-3 to TRBJ2-7; TRBD2 matches 9 bases. Germline V CDR1 and CDR2: SGHNT, YENEEA. J gave up 3 bases and V 0 bases, and 12 bases lay outside the gene matches. The CDR3 is 18 residues long. The DNA of the CDR3 is TGTGCCAGCAGCTTAGATCAGTATGGGGCTAGCGGGAACTACGAGCAGTACTTC. Translated, it gives CASSLDQYGASGNYEQYF.

The chain combines TRBV2 with TRBJ1-1; D is possibly TRBD1 (6 bases). In germline, CDR1 is SNHLY, CDR2 FYNNEI. This CDR3 is built from 14 residues. V gave up 8 bases and J gave up 5 bases, with 18 bases separating them. The chain's CDR3 is CASAASGVETEAFF. The CDR3 DNA reads as TGTGCCAGCGCAGCCTCAGGGGTAGAGACTGAAGCTTTCTTT.

The chain combines TRBV5-1 with TRBJ2-7, with D possibly TRBD1 on 6 matching bases. The CDR3 length is 15 residues. Trimming left V 0 bases short and J 0 bases short, with 10 bases between. Germline CDR1 and CDR2: SGHRS and YFSETQ. The CDR3 sequence: CASSLVQGSSYEQYF. Written as DNA, the CDR3 is TGCGCCAGCAGCTTGGTCCAGGGGAGCTCCTACGAGCAGTACTTC.

The chain uses TRBV11-3 and TRBJ2-2, with 8 bases identical to TRBD1. V shed 3 bases, J shed 3 bases, and the junction held 3 bases outside the gene matches. Germline lookup yields CDR1 SGHNT and CDR2 YENEEA. CDR3 length: 15 residues. CDR3 coding DNA: TGTGCCAGCAGCTTGACAGGGGCGGACACCGGGGAGCTGTTTTTT. Translated: CASSLTGADTGELFF.

The genes are TRBV10-1 and TRBJ1-5, with 7 bases aligning to TRBD1. Germline values: CDR1 WNHNN, CDR2 SYGVQD (reference sequence). The CDR3 totals 15 residues. V lost 6 bases and J lost 0; bases outside the gene matches: 5. CDR3 coding DNA: TGCGCCAGCAGACACAGGGGTTATAGCAATCAGCCCCAGCATTTT. It is translated as CASRHRGYSNQPQHF.